These 9 T cell receptor beta chains came from one sample sequenced in a study of CD8+ T cells in alopecia areata. Treatment meaning: oral pan-JAK inhibitor, 5-10 mg twice daily. cDNA serving as the sequencing template came from extracted, reverse transcribed RNA. Assay used: immunoSEQ multiplex PCR; TCRdb lists only in-frame clones, some missing. The sample carries under 300,000 clones, over 45% recorded once. Sequenced here: CD4+ T cells sorted from blood, sampled around week 54, from a patient treated with tofacitinib. The receptor set was obtained from a human donor with alopecia areata.

V usage is TRBV29-1 and J usage is TRBJ2-5; tentatively, D is TRBD2 (6 bases). Germline CDR1 and CDR2: SQVTM and ANQGSEA. This CDR3 comprises 14 residues. Trimming took 3 bases from V and 0 from J, leaving 11 bases between them. CDR3 nucleotide sequence: TGCAGCGTTGAGAGGGGCGGGGACCAAGAGACCCAGTACTTC. Residues: CSVERGGDQETQYF.

In this sample, this clone turned up a few times. The rearrangement uses TRBV9 and TRBJ2-2; D is uncertain. The CDR3 length is 16 residues. In germline, CDR1 is SGDLS, CDR2 YYNGEE. Trimming took off 0 bases at V and 0 bases at J, with 9 bases between the two ends. CDR3 nucleotides: TGTGCCAGCAGCGTAGAATGGTCAGCGAACACCGGGGAGCTGTTTTTT. Residues: CASSVEWSANTGELFF.

In its sample, this clone was seen a few times. The V call is TRBV30, the J call TRBJ2-4; maybe TRBD2 (5 bases). In germline, CDR1 is GTSNPN, CDR2 SVGIG (reference sequence). Trimming took off 3 bases at V and 0 bases at J, with 15 bases between the two ends. The CDR3 is made up of 16 amino acids. The CDR3 region is CAWSPPRGIAKNIQYF. The CDR3 region has the DNA TGTGCCTGGAGCCCACCCCGAGGGATAGCCAAAAACATTCAGTACTTC.

This clone was recorded a few times. CDR3 sequence reads: CASSFVVSGANVLTF. CDR3 nucleotide sequence: TGTGCCAGCAGTTTCGTTGTCTCTGGGGCCAACGTCCTGACTTTC. The rearrangement joins TRBV27 to TRBJ2-6; D ambiguous. Germline CDR1 is MNHEY and CDR2 is SMNVEV (reference sequence). With 3 bases removed from V and 0 bases from J, the gap between germline ends came to 6 bases. The CDR3 contains 15 residues.

This clone has a handful of counts. V is TRBV5-1 and J is TRBJ1-1; the D is unclear. Trimming removed 0 bases from V and 5 bases from J, with 11 bases in between. Germline V gives CDR1 SGHRS, CDR2 YFSETQ. The CDR3 is made up of 14 amino acids. The CDR3 is CASSLGGRWTEAFF. The CDR3 DNA reads TGCGCCAGCAGCTTGGGTGGCCGGTGGACTGAAGCTTTCTTT.

The rearrangement joins TRBV9 to TRBJ1-5; TRBD1 might be the D (5 bases). Trimming removed 2 bases at V and 0 bases at J, with 9 bases between. The CDR3 sequence is 15 residues long. The germline V gene encodes CDR1 SGDLS and CDR2 YYNGEE. CDR3 sequence reads: CASSVDSYSNQPQHF. DNA of the CDR3: TGTGCCAGCAGCGTCGACAGTTATAGCAATCAGCCCCAGCATTTT.

This chain uses TRBV29-1 with TRBJ1-1; 7 nucleotides line up with TRBD1. The CDR3 has 11 residues. Per the germline V gene, CDR1 is SQVTM and CDR2 is ANQGSEA. Germline trimming cut 7 bases from V and 12 bases from J; bases unmatched to any gene: 11. CDR3 nucleotide sequence: TGCAGCGCCGATTGGGGGGACAGAACTTTCTTT. Translated, it gives CSADWGDRTFF.

This clone was counted only a few times. The J gene is TRBJ2-4, the V gene TRBV6-5; 9 bases align to TRBD1. Looked up from germline, CDR1 is MNHEY and CDR2 is SVGAGI. The length of the CDR3 is 13 residues. Trimming at V came to 9 bases and at J to 7 bases, leaving 7 bases not matched to a gene. The CDR3 DNA follows: TGTGCCAGTAGGGACAGGGTAATCAACATTCAGTACTTC. Its protein is CASRDRVINIQYF.

CDR3 loop: CASSGLAGGDTQYF. Written as DNA, the CDR3 is TGTGCCAGCAGCGGACTAGCGGGGGGGGATACGCAGTATTTT. The V and J genes are TRBV27 and TRBJ2-3; 15 bases line up with TRBD2. V lost 6 bases, J lost 6 bases, and 1 base stayed unmatched. The CDR3 is 14 residues long. Germline V CDR1 and CDR2: MNHEY, SMNVEV (reference sequence).